Sequencing of this TCR beta chain was carried out in a study of OX40 agonist ivuxolimab in advanced cancers. General study results and limits: Not determined was the antigen specificity of the expanded peripheral T cells. Circulating CD4+ and CD8+ T cells showed clonal expansion by week 6 at 0.1 to 3.0 mg/kg. There were also nonresponders showing low normalized T-cell clonal expansion.

As concerns this clone: The antigen remains unidentified.

V was cut by 1 base and J by 4 bases, with 6 bases left in between. Germline CDR1 is LNHDA and CDR2 is SQIVND (reference sequence). The CDR3 is 13 amino acids. Repertoires were generated with immunoSEQ multiplex PCR, while TCRdb's copy carries only in-frame clones and drops some. Here the sample spans under 85,000 clones, over 90% being singletons. The TCR was taken from an adult with an advanced solid tumor such as melanoma, head and neck, liver or kidney cancer. V is TRBV19 and J is TRBJ2-3, with D uncertain. Sequences were derived from CD4+ or CD8+ T cells sorted from blood, sampled in a trial of the OX40 agonist ivuxolimab. The CDR3 is CASSIAGSDTQYF. CDR3 nucleotide sequence: TGTGCCAGTAGTATAGCCGGATCAGATACGCAGTATTTT.